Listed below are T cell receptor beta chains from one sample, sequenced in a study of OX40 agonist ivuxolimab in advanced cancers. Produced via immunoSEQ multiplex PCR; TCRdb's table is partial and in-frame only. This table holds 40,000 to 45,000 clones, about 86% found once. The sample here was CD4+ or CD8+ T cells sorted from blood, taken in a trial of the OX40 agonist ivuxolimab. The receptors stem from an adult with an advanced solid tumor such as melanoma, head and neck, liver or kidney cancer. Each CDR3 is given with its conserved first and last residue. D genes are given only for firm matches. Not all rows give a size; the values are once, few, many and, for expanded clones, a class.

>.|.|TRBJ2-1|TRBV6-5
TGTGCCAGCAGTCTAGACGGTCGCCGAATGAATGAGCAGTTCTTC
CASSLDGRRMNEQFF
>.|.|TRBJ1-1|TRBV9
TGTGCCAGCAGCGTAGCTACACGGAACACTGAAGCTTTCTTT
CASSVATRNTEAFF
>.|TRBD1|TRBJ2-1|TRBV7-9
TGTGCCAGCACCTCCCTGGACAGGGTTTTTTTGAATGAGCAGTTCTTC
CASTSLDRVFLNEQFF
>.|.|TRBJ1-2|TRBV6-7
TGTGCCAGCCGAAACCGGGACACCCCGTTACGCTACACCTTC
CASRNRDTPLRYTF
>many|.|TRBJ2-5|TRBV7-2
TGTGCCAGCAGCTTGGGAGGGGAGGGGGCCCAAGAGACCCAGTACTTC
CASSLGGEGAQETQYF
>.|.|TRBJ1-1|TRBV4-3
TGCGCCAGCAGCCAAGAGAGAGGAACACTTTCTGAAGCTTTCTTT
CASSQERGTLSEAFF
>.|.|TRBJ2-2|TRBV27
TGTGCCATCCGGAGGAGCACCGGGGAGCTGTTTTTT
CAIRRSTGELFF
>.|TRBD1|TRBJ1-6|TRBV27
TGTGCCAGCAGTTCCGGGACAGGGAATTCACCCCTCCACTTT
CASSSGTGNSPLHF
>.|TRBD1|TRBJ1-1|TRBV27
TGTGCCAGCAGTTTCACAGGGGTGAACACTGAAGCTTTCTTT
CASSFTGVNTEAFF
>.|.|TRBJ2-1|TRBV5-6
TGTGCCAGCAGCCTAAACCTGGCAGGGGAGTTCTTC
CASSLNLAGEFF
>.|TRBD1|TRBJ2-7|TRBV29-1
TGCAGCGTTGAAGAAGGGACAGACGAGCAGTACTTC
CSVEEGTDEQYF
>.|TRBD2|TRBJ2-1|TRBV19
TGTGCCAGTAAGCCCCGCCGGACTAGCGGGAGTCTGGGCAATGAGCAGTTCTTC
CASKPRRTSGSLGNEQFF
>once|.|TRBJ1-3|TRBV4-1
TGCGCCAGCAGCCAAGAGGGGATAAACTCTGGAAACACCATATATTTT
CASSQEGINSGNTIYF
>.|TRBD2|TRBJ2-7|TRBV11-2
TGTGCCAGCAGCTCTAGCGGGAGGGCGGAATCCTACGAGCAGTACTTC
CASSSSGRAESYEQYF
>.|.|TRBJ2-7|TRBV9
TGTGCCAGCAGCGTAGGAGCTAACTACGAGCAGTACTTC
CASSVGANYEQYF
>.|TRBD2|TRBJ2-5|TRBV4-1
TGCGCCAGCAGCCTCCGACTAGCGGGAGGGCCAGAGACCCAGTACTTC
CASSLRLAGGPETQYF
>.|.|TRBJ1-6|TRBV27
TGTGCCAGCAGTGGGGGGTTTACCCTCCACTTT
CASSGGFTLHF
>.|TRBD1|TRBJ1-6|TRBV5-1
TGCGCCAGCAGCTCCACAGGGGGTCTTAATTCACCCCTCCACTTT
CASSSTGGLNSPLHF
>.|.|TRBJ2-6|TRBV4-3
TGCGCCAGCAGCCAAGCGTACGGAGTCCCATCTGGGGCCAACGTCCTGACTTTC
CASSQAYGVPSGANVLTF
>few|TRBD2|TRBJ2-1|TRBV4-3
TGCGCCAGCAGCCCGGGGCTAGCGGGGGGGGTAGATGAGCAGTTCTTC
CASSPGLAGGVDEQFF
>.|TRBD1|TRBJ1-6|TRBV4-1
TGCGCCAGCAGCCACCCCGACAGGGGCAATAATTCACCCCTCCACTTT
CASSHPDRGNNSPLHF
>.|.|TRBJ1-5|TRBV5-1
TGCGCCAGCAGCTGGTTAGGGGGAGGTCAGCCCCAGCATTTT
CASSWLGGGQPQHF
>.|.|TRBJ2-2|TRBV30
TGTGCTTGGGGGACCGGGGAGCTGTTTTTT
CAWGTGELFF
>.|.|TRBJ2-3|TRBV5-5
TGTGCCAGCAGCCGCGACAGAGCCACAGATACGCAGTATTTT
CASSRDRATDTQYF
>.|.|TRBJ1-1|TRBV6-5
TGTGCCAGCAGGCACGATAACACTGAAGCTTTCTTT
CASRHDNTEAFF
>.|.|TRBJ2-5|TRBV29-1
TGCAGCGTTGAATTCGAGACCCAGTACTTC
CSVEFETQYF
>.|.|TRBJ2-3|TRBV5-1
TGCGCCAGCAGCCCGACTCTCCCGGGCGAAGATACGCAGTATTTT
CASSPTLPGEDTQYF
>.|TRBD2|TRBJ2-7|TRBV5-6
TGTGCCAGCAGCTGGGCCCTAGCGGGACGAGACTACGAGCAGTACTTC
CASSWALAGRDYEQYF
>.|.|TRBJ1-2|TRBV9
TGTGCCAGCAGCGTAGCGGGGACTCACTATGGCTACACCTTC
CASSVAGTHYGYTF